The TCR beta chain described here comes from a study of cytomegalovirus exposure and HLA in healthy donors. Notes on the study in general: HLA allele associations emerged for around 15,000 TCR beta sequences in a later analysis, at 0.05 false discovery rate. A classifier reportedly called cytomegalovirus status with high sensitivity and specificity. The analysis excluded some indistinguishable V segments, including TRBV6-2 and TRBV6-3.

On this clone itself: Its antigen is still unknown.

The germline V and J ends were trimmed by 5 bases and 1 base, with 26 bases remaining between them. The CDR3 contains 19 residues. From germline, CDR1 is SQVTM and CDR2 ANQGSEA. The PCR was carried out with 60 Vbeta primers and 13 Jbeta primers. Method: immunoSEQ multiplex PCR; TCRdb's copy keeps in-frame clones and lacks some. This sample has 200,000 or so clones; roughly 84% occur once, and the top ten carry approximately 0.25%. The sequence came from a boy aged 10-17 years in good health and CMV-seronegative. The material sequenced was PBMCs. The V call is TRBV29-1, the J call TRBJ2-2, with D possibly TRBD1 on 5 matching bases. The CDR3 sequence is CSVRGFRVGALENTGELFF. The CDR3 nucleotides read TGCAGCGTTAGGGGTTTTCGCGTTGGTGCGCTGGAGAACACCGGGGAGCTGTTTTTT.